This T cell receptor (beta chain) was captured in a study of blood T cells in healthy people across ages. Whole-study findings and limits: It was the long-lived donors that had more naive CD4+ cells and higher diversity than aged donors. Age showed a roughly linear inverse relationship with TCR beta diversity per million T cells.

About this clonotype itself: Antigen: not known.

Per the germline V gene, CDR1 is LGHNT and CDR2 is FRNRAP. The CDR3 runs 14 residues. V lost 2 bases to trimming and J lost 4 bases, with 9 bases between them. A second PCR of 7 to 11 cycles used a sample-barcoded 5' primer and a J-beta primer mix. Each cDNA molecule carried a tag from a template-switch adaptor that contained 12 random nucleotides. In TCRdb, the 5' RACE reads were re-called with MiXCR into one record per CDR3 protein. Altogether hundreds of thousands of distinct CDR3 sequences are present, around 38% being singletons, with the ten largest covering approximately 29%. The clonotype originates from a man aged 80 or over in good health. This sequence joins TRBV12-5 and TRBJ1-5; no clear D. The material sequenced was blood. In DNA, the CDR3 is TGTGCTAGTGGTTTGTACACCCAGAATCAGCCCCAGCATTTT. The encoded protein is CASGLYTQNQPQHF.